This T cell receptor beta chain stems from a study of regulatory T cells in long-lasting Graves disease. To make TCR beta libraries, researchers used iRepertoire HTBI primers and Arm-PCR of CDR3 regions. TCRdb itself ran the multiplex PCR reads through MiXCR, one entry per CDR3 protein. The profile shows about 470,000 distinct CDR3 sequences, under 20% of them singletons. For this clonotype: A read error is possible here, since a much larger clone lies one base away.

Time point in this sample: newly diagnosed GD, antithyroid drugs for less than 3 months. PBMC-extracted RNA yielded the TCR library. V lost 5 bases and J lost 7; bases outside the gene matches: 9. Germline values: CDR1 SGHAT, CDR2 FQNNGV. This CDR3 spans 15 amino acids. This sample was shared with a second study, whose subject was T cells in Graves' hyperthyroidism and ophthalmopathy. As that study records: It was a median about 6.5 months before onset that the model predicted ophthalmopathy.

This sample comprised peripheral blood mononuclear cells (PBMCs), obtained at new diagnosis, from a patient treated with antithyroid drugs. The TCR sequence derives from a man aged 35 to 55 with Graves disease. The rearrangement links TRBV11-2 to TRBJ2-7; TRBD2 matches 12 bases. DNA for the CDR3: TGTGCCAGCAGCCCAAGACTAGCGGGAGATGATGAGCAGTACTTC. Protein product: CASSPRLAGDDEQYF.